Shown below are 22 T cell receptor beta chains from a single sample sequenced in a study of T cells in Graves' hyperthyroidism and ophthalmopathy. RNA transcripts were the template for amplifying TCR beta CDR3 regions. The HTBI set primed first-round TCR CDR3 RT-PCR. MiXCR was run by TCRdb on the multiplex PCR reads, yielding one entry per CDR3 protein. The table includes 450,000 to 500,000 distinct CDR3 sequences, approximately 23% detected once. The specimen was blood. Source of these receptors: a woman aged 70-85 years with Graves' ophthalmopathy.

In its sample, this clonotype was seen a few times. The chain recombines TRBV7-2 with TRBJ2-7; D remains ambiguous. The CDR3 is made up of 13 amino acids. With 1 base removed from V and 6 bases from J, the gap between germline ends came to 10 bases. Germline CDR1 reads SGHTA; CDR2 reads FQGNSA. The CDR3 protein is CASSLGPVGEQYF. CDR3 nucleotide sequence: TGTGCCAGCAGCTTAGGTCCCGTGGGCGAGCAGTACTTC. Supplemented by reference TRBV7-2 and TRBJ2-7, the full variable domain reads GAGVSQSPSNKVTEKGKDVELRCDPISGHTALYWYRQSLGQGLEFLIYFQGNSAPDKSGLPSDRFSAERTGGSVSTLTIQRTQQEDSAVYLCASSLGPVGEQYFGPGTRLTVT.

The chain joins TRBV30 to TRBJ1-1, with D perhaps TRBD1 (5 bases). Germline V gives CDR1 GTSNPN, CDR2 SVGIG (reference sequence). The CDR3 totals 14 residues. V was cut by 5 bases and J by 5 bases, with 18 bases left in between. The CDR3 sequence is CAWAGDGPMTEAFF. The CDR3 DNA reads as TGTGCCTGGGCGGGGGACGGACCCATGACTGAAGCTTTCTTT.

The chain combines TRBV19 with TRBJ2-3; 7 nucleotides agree with TRBD2. The germline gives CDR1 LNHDA, CDR2 SQIVND (reference sequence). The CDR3 runs 16 residues. The ends lost 5 bases at V and 5 bases at J; junction bases unmatched: 13. The CDR3 loop is CASSYIRDRGEDTQYF. Here the CDR3 DNA reads TGTGCCAGTAGTTATATCCGGGACCGGGGGGAAGATACGCAGTATTTT.

This clonotype has more than one count but fewer than ten. This chain joins TRBV30 and TRBJ1-2, with D uncertain. Germline V gene data show CDR1 as GTSNPN and CDR2 as SVGIG (reference sequence). The CDR3 is 12 residues long. The V end lost 4 bases, the J end lost 4 bases, and 10 bases lay between the germline ends. The CDR3 DNA reads TGTGCCTGGACTCCCCGGGTCTATGGCTACACCTTC. Translated: CAWTPRVYGYTF.

On this clonotype: A read error may be the cause here, since a much bigger clone is one base away. V is TRBV12-3 or TRBV12-4 and J is TRBJ2-3; 9 bases agree with TRBD2. This CDR3 spans 17 amino acids. The CDR3 here is CASTHVTSGYSTDMQYF. As DNA, the CDR3 is TGTGCCAGCACCCACGTGACTAGCGGCTATAGCACAGATATGCAGTATTTT.

This clonotype was found many times. This chain links TRBV25-1 with TRBJ2-7, with no clear D. This CDR3 has 15 residues. Trimming pared 3 bases from V and 0 bases from J, leaving 12 bases between. Germline V lookup: CDR1 MGHDK, CDR2 SYGVNS. The chain's CDR3 is CASSDPLANSYEQYF. The DNA of the CDR3 is TGTGCCAGCAGTGATCCTCTTGCTAACTCCTACGAGCAGTACTTC.

This clonotype appeared a few times. The J gene is TRBJ2-3, the V gene TRBV3-1, with 10 bases lining up with TRBD2. The CDR3 loop spans 16 amino acids. Unmatched junction bases numbered 6, after V lost 5 bases and J lost 1 base. CDR1 and CDR2 (germline): LGHDT, YNNKEL (reference sequence). CDR3 coding DNA: TGTGCCAGCAGCTACGCAGCGGGAGGGGGCACAGATACGCAGTATTTT. Translating it yields CASSYAAGGGTDTQYF.

This clonotype was recorded at least ten times. The chain employs TRBV7-9 and TRBJ2-1; D is unresolved. Deletions cut 0 bases from V and 6 bases from J, with 9 bases between. There are 14 residues in the CDR3. Germline CDR1 and CDR2: SEHNR and FQNEAQ (reference sequence). CDR3: CASSLAVSVNEQFF. The CDR3 nucleotides are TGTGCCAGCAGCTTAGCGGTAAGCGTCAATGAGCAGTTCTTC.

The gene calls are TRBV30 and TRBJ1-4, with no clear D. The V gene lost 0 bases and the J gene lost 8 bases, with 19 bases spanning the gap. The CDR3 runs 16 residues. Germline values: CDR1 GTSNPN, CDR2 SVGIG (reference sequence). CDR3 amino acids: CAWSVSGQEETEKLFF. The CDR3, as DNA: TGTGCCTGGAGTGTGTCCGGGCAAGAAGAAACAGAAAAACTGTTTTTT.

A few counts support this clonotype. J is TRBJ1-1 and V is TRBV30; tentatively, D is TRBD1 (6 bases). V was trimmed by 4 bases and J by 5 bases, leaving 14 bases between them. Germline V gene lookup returns CDR1 GTSNPN and CDR2 SVGIG (reference sequence). The CDR3 consists of 13 residues. CDR3 in amino acids: CAWTRGGVTEAFF. In DNA, the CDR3 is TGTGCCTGGACTCGAGGGGGGGTGACTGAAGCTTTCTTT.

The chain links TRBV3-1 to TRBJ1-2; possibly TRBD1 for D (5 bases). The germline V gene has CDR1 LGHDT and CDR2 YNNKEL (reference sequence). The CDR3 loop spans 15 amino acids. With 2 bases removed from V and 9 bases from J, the gap between germline ends came to 19 bases. The CDR3 DNA follows: TGTGCCAGCAGCCAAAACAATCAGGGCTGGGGGAGCTACACCTTC. Translating it yields CASSQNNQGWGSYTF. The complete variable domain, with remaining parts taken from reference TRBV3-1 and TRBJ1-2, reads DTAVSQTPKYLVTQMGNDKSIKCEQNLGHDTMYWYKQDSKKFLKIMFSYNNKELIINETVPNRFSPKSPDKAHLNLHINSLELGDSAVYFCASSQNNQGWGSYTFGSGTRLTVV.

About this clonotype itself: Germline and junction disagree at one end, which may indicate a read error. This sequence joins TRBV7-9 and TRBJ1-1; D gene ambiguous. The length of the CDR3 is 14 residues. The germline V gene encodes CDR1 SEHNR and CDR2 FQNEAQ (reference sequence). This chain's CDR3 is CASSSGLLNTGAFF. As DNA, the CDR3 is TGTGCCAGCAGCTCAGGACTGCTGAACACTGGAGCTTTCTTT.

This clonotype has ten or more counts. The chain recombines TRBV6-2 or TRBV6-3 with TRBJ1-1; D gene ambiguous. Germline lookup yields CDR1 MNHEY and CDR2 SVGEGT. V was shortened by 5 bases and J by 0 bases, with 16 bases between the two germline ends. The CDR3 length is 16 residues. The CDR3 DNA is TGTGCCAGCAGTAAGACTTTGAGGAAGGTGAACACTGAAGCTTTCTTT. Its translation is CASSKTLRKVNTEAFF.

This clonotype appeared a few times. The chain links TRBV10-3 to TRBJ2-7, with 8 bases identical to TRBD1. Trimming cost V 5 bases and J 4 bases; bases outside gene matches: 10. CDR3 size: 15 residues. Germline lookup yields CDR1 ENHRY and CDR2 SYGVKD. CDR3 sequence: CAISLPGQGGYEQYF. The CDR3 DNA reads as TGTGCCATCAGTCTCCCAGGACAGGGTGGGTACGAGCAGTACTTC.

The V gene is TRBV20-1, the J gene TRBJ2-1, with 7 bases aligning to TRBD1. This CDR3 is 15 amino acids long. Germline loops: CDR1 DFQATT, CDR2 SNEGSKA (reference sequence). Unmatched junction bases numbered 9, after V lost 3 bases and J lost 4 bases. This CDR3 is CSASLTGVTYNEQFF. As DNA, the CDR3 is TGCAGTGCTAGCCTCACAGGGGTGACATACAATGAGCAGTTCTTC.

The chain recombines TRBV24-1 with TRBJ2-1; D is unresolved. Germline V CDR1 and CDR2: KGHDR, SFDVKD. V dropped 2 bases and J dropped 5 bases, with 9 bases sitting between them. This CDR3 comprises 14 residues. CDR3 residues: CATSDWRRNNEQFF. The CDR3 DNA reads as TGTGCCACCAGTGATTGGCGTAGGAACAATGAGCAGTTCTTC.

The chain has TRBV7-7 and TRBJ2-2; no clear D. The germline V gene encodes CDR1 SSHAT and CDR2 FNYEAQ (reference sequence). This CDR3 has 14 residues. CDR3 coding DNA: TGTGCTACCCGGGCCAGGACGAACACCGGGGAGCTGTTTTTT. Its translation: CATRARTNTGELFF.

Ten or more counts support this clonotype. CDR3 DNA: TGTGCCAGCAGCGCGATGACAGGGCAGGAGACCCAGTACTTC. Protein sequence: CASSAMTGQETQYF. This chain links TRBV7-2 with TRBJ2-5, with 7 nucleotides matching TRBD1. Per germline, CDR1 SGHTA and CDR2 FQGNSA. There are 14 residues in the CDR3. V dropped 5 bases and J dropped 5; count of bases not matched to a gene: 8. The whole variable domain, filled in from reference TRBV7-2 and TRBJ2-5, reads GAGVSQSPSNKVTEKGKDVELRCDPISGHTALYWYRQSLGQGLEFLIYFQGNSAPDKSGLPSDRFSAERTGGSVSTLTIQRTQQEDSAVYLCASSAMTGQETQYFGPGTRLLVL.

This clonotype was detected ten times or more. CDR3 region: CASSSSPTSNSNQPQHF. The CDR3 nucleotides are TGTGCCAGCAGCTCGTCCCCAACGAGCAATAGCAATCAGCCCCAGCATTTT. This chain joins TRBV7-8 and TRBJ1-5; no clear D gene. The CDR3 has 17 residues. Germline CDR1 and CDR2: SGHVS and FQNEAQ. The V end lost 4 bases, the J end lost 0 bases, and 16 bases lay between the germline ends.

The genes are TRBV2 and TRBJ1-5; 7 bases match TRBD1. This CDR3 has 15 amino acids. V shed 5 bases, J shed 4 bases, and the junction held 8 bases outside the gene matches. Germline values: CDR1 SNHLY, CDR2 FYNNEI. CDR3: CASSYQTTGNQPQHF. The CDR3 DNA reads as TGTGCCAGCAGTTATCAAACGACAGGGAATCAGCCCCAGCATTTT.

This clonotype appeared a few times. The rearrangement links TRBV27 to TRBJ1-6; D might be TRBD1 (5 bases). CDR3 length: 15 residues. Looked up from germline, CDR1 is MNHEY and CDR2 is SMNVEV (reference sequence). V was pared by 6 bases and J by 4 bases, with 13 bases between. CDR3: CASRETGYYNSPLHF. Here the CDR3 DNA reads TGTGCCAGCAGGGAAACAGGATATTATAATTCACCCCTCCACTTT.

The rearrangement uses TRBV11-2 and TRBJ2-3, with 8 positions matching TRBD2. The junction had 7 bases not matched to a gene; V was cut back by 6 bases and J by 2 bases. The CDR3 extends over 15 amino acids. CDR1 and CDR2 (germline): SGHAT, FQNNGV. The CDR3 sequence: CASSLSGAYTDTQYF. CDR3 DNA sequence: TGTGCCAGCAGTCTTAGCGGGGCTTACACAGATACGCAGTATTTT.